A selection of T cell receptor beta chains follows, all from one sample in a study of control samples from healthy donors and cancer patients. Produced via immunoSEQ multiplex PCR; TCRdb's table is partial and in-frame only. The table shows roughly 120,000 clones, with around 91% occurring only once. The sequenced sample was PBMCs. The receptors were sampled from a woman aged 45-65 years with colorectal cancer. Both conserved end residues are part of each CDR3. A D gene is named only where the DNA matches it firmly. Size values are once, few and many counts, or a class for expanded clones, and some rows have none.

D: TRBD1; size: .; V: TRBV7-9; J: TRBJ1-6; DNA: TGTGCCAGCAGCCCCGGACAGGGATACTCACCCCTCCACTTT; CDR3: CASSPGQGYSPLHF
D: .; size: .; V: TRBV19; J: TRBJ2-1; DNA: TGTGCCAGTAGTATTCCCAATGAGCAGTTCTTC; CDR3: CASSIPNEQFF
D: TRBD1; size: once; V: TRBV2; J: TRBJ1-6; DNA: TGTGCCGGGACCACAGGGGGCCAATCACCCCTCCACTTT; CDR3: CAGTTGGQSPLHF
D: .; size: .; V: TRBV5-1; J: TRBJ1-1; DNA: TGCGCCAGCAGCTTGGGACTAGGGAGCCCGAACACTGAAGCTTTCTTT; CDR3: CASSLGLGSPNTEAFF
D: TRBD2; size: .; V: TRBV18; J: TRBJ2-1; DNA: TGTGCCAGCTCACCACGCCCCGGGAGGTTGGCTCCCAATGAGCAGTTCTTC; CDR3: CASSPRPGRLAPNEQFF
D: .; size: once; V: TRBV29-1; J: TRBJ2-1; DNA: TGCAGCCATGTCTTGGCGGGGTACAATGAGCAGTTCTTC; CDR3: CSHVLAGYNEQFF
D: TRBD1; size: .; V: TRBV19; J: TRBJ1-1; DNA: TGTGCCAGTAGTTTTGTTCCGGACAGGGAGACTGAAGCTTTCTTT; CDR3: CASSFVPDRETEAFF
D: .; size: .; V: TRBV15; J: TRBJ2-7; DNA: TGTGCCACCAGCAGAGAGGGGGGCGGGTCGCCCTACGAGCAGTACTTC; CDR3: CATSREGGGSPYEQYF
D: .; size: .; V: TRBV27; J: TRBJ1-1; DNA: TGTGCCAGGCCCCGCCTCGGGAAACCGGACACTGAAGCTTTCTTT; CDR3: CARPRLGKPDTEAFF
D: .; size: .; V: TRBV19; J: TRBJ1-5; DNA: TGTGCCAGTAGTACGCGGCAGAGCAATCAGCCCCAGCATTTT; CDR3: CASSTRQSNQPQHF
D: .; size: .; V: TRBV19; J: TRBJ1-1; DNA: TGTGCCAGTATTAAGGGTGACCCGGGCACTGAAGCTTTCTTT; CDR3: CASIKGDPGTEAFF
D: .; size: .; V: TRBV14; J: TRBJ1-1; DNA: TGTGCCAGCAGCCAAAACCCCGGCACTGAAGCTTTCTTT; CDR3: CASSQNPGTEAFF
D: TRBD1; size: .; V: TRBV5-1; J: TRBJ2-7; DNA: TGCGCCAGCAGCTTGGGGGACAGGGGGTACTACGAGCAGTACTTC; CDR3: CASSLGDRGYYEQYF
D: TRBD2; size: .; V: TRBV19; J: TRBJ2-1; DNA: TGTGCCAGTAGCACTAGCGGCCGCGAGGGGTCCTACAATGAGCAGTTCTTC; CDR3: CASSTSGREGSYNEQFF
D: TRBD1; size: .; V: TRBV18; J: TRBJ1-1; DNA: TGTGCCAGCTCGAATGGACAGGCGGAAACTGAAGCTTTCTTT; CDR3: CASSNGQAETEAFF
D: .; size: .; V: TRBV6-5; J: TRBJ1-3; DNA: TGTGCCAGCAGGGCGACACTTCTGCCGGGAAACACCATATATTTT; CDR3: CASRATLLPGNTIYF
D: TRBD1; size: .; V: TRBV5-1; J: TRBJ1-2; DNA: TGCGCCAGCAGCTTGGAAGTTACAGGGGGACCCTATGGCTACACCTTC; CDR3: CASSLEVTGGPYGYTF
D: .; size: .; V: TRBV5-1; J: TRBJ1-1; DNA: TGCGCCAGCAGGGGCAGGACTAACACTGAAGCTTTCTTT; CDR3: CASRGRTNTEAFF
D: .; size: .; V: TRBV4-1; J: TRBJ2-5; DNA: TGCGCCAGCAGCCAAGTGAACCTTGTCTCACGAGAGACCCAGTACTTC; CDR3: CASSQVNLVSRETQYF
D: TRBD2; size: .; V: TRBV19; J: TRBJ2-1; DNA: TGTGCCAGTAGTATTTTGCGGGAGATGGATGAGCAGTTCTTC; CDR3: CASSILREMDEQFF
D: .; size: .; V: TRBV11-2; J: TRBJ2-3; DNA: TGTGCCAGCAGCCCGAGAACCCTGAGCACAGATACGCAGTATTTT; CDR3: CASSPRTLSTDTQYF
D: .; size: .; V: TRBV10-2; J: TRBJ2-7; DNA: TGCGCCAGCAGTGAGTGGGGGACACAGTCCTACGAGCAGTACTTC; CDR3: CASSEWGTQSYEQYF
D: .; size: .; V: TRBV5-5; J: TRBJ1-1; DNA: TGTGCCAGCAGCTTGGGGACAGCGAACACTGAAGCTTTCTTT; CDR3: CASSLGTANTEAFF
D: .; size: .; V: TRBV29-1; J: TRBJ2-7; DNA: TGCAGCGTTGCACAGGCCTACGAGCAGTACTTC; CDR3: CSVAQAYEQYF
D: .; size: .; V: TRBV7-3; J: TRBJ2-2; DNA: TGTGCCAGCCGGCAGGGGAACACCGGGGAGCTGTTTTTT; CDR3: CASRQGNTGELFF
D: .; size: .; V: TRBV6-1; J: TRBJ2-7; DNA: TGTGCCAGCAGTGAAGAACGGGGGCCCTACGAGCAGTACTTC; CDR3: CASSEERGPYEQYF